One sample yielded the 25 T cell receptor beta chains listed below, sequenced in a study of blood T cell repertoires in COVID-19 (dated by TCRdb to the early 2020s). Library preparation was by the immunoSEQ multiplex PCR assay. TCRdb obtained this table from immuneACCESS and retained in-frame rearrangements with V and J assigned. These tables miss some clones; where compared with another copy, unresolved V genes account for less than half of the shortfall, and the remainder is unexplained. Recorded for this sample are around 250,000 clones; roughly nine tenths of them occurred a single time. The ten largest clones take up approximately 1.3% of the sample. What was sequenced was PBMCs or T cells enriched from blood (not recorded which). All receptors derive from a human donor in a cohort exposed to, infected with or recovered from COVID-19 (not recorded which). The donor label of this sample is uncertain.

The rearrangement links TRBV2 to TRBJ2-3; 11 bases are a match to TRBD1. The V gene's germline CDR1 is SNHLY and CDR2 FYNNEI. The CDR3 has 16 amino acids. V lost 3 bases, J lost 2 bases, and 4 bases stayed unmatched. In nucleotides, the CDR3 is TGTGCCAGCAGTGACGGACAGGGGGCTGTCACAGATACGCAGTATTTT. Its translation: CASSDGQGAVTDTQYF. Variable domain in full (rest from reference TRBV2 and TRBJ2-3): EPEVTQTPSHQVTQMGQEVILRCVPISNHLYFYWYRQILGQKVEFLVSFYNNEISEKSEIFDDQFSVERPDGSNFTLKIRSTKLEDSAMYFCASSDGQGAVTDTQYFGPGTRLTVL.

Only one count was recorded for this clone. The chain joins TRBV21-1 to TRBJ2-7; the table's D call, TRBD2, has no DNA check behind it. TRBV21-1 corresponds to a pseudogene. The CDR3 covers 15 residues. CDR3 residues: CASSPRGGGAGEQYF. The CDR3 DNA reads as TGTGCCAGCAGCCCCCGGGGCGGGGGGGCCGGCGAGCAGTACTTC.

The chain joins TRBV7-8 to TRBJ1-5, with D possibly being TRBD1 (5 bases). Trimming stripped 1 base from V and 6 bases from J, with 16 bases between. Looked up from germline, CDR1 is SGHVS and CDR2 is FQNEAQ. The CDR3 extends over 16 amino acids. The CDR3, as DNA: TGTGCCAGCAGCTTAGGGGGGAGGGCTTCGAGTCAGCCCCAGCATTTT. It is translated as CASSLGGRASSQPQHF.

The chain uses TRBV13 and TRBJ2-1; 9 bases align to TRBD2. The germline V gene encodes CDR1 PRHDT and CDR2 FYEKMQ (reference sequence). This CDR3 is 14 amino acids long. Unmatched junction bases numbered 4, after V lost 4 bases and J lost 6 bases. The CDR3 loop reads CASSYGLASNEQFF. CDR3 nucleotide sequence: TGTGCCAGCAGCTACGGACTAGCGAGCAATGAGCAGTTCTTC. The complete variable domain, with remaining parts taken from reference TRBV13 and TRBJ2-1, reads AAGVIQSPRHLIKEKRETATLKCYPIPRHDTVYWYQQGPGQDPQFLISFYEKMQSDKGSIPDRFSAQQFSDYHSELNMSSLELGDSALYFCASSYGLASNEQFFGPGTRLTVL.

This chain links TRBV7-9 with TRBJ2-1, with D tentatively TRBD2 (5 bases). CDR1 is SEHNR, CDR2 FQNEAQ, per germline (reference sequence). V was clipped by 3 bases and J by 3 bases, with 24 bases between them. CDR3 length: 19 amino acids. CDR3 nucleotide sequence: TGTGCCAGCAGCTTGGCGAAGTTATCGGGCCCGAGGGTCTACAATGAGCAGTTCTTC. Its protein product is CASSLAKLSGPRVYNEQFF.

V gene TRBV19 combines with J gene TRBJ1-4, with D hard to call. The germline CDR1 and CDR2 sequences are LNHDA and SQIVND (reference sequence). CDR3 size: 16 residues. V was cut by 7 bases and J by 3 bases, with 18 bases left in between. The CDR3 DNA reads TGTGCCAGTACCGTGGCGGGATCCAGAGCTAATGAAAAACTGTTTTTT. Its translation: CASTVAGSRANEKLFF.

The gene calls are TRBV6-2 or TRBV6-3 and TRBJ1-1, with 10 bases fitting TRBD1. CDR1 and CDR2 (germline): MNHEY, SVGEGT. J was trimmed by 5 bases and V by 4 bases; bases with no gene match: 4. This CDR3 contains 14 residues. For the CDR3, the DNA is TGTGCCAGCAGTTCGGGACAGGGGTCTACTGAAGCTTTCTTT. Amino acids: CASSSGQGSTEAFF.

V is TRBV10-3 and J is TRBJ1-3; D remains ambiguous. Germline-derived CDR1 and CDR2 are ENHRY and SYGVKD. Trimming pared 11 bases from V and 0 bases from J, leaving 11 bases between. The CDR3 length is 13 residues. The CDR3 DNA reads as TGTGCCCTCGCGGATCCCTCTGGAAACACCATATATTTT. Its translation: CALADPSGNTIYF.

The rearrangement joins TRBV15 to TRBJ1-3; a weak D match, TRBD1 (5 bases). V shed 2 bases and J shed 0 bases, with 11 bases lying between them. The CDR3 runs 16 residues. CDR1 is LNHNV and CDR2 is YYDKDF in the germline V gene (reference sequence). The CDR3 DNA reads TGTGCCACCAGCAGACTCAGGGCAATCTCTGGAAACACCATATATTTT. Translation gives CATSRLRAISGNTIYF. Drawing the rest from reference TRBV15 and TRBJ1-3, the complete variable domain is DAMVIQNPRYQVTQFGKPVTLSCSQTLNHNVMYWYQQKSSQAPKLLFHYYDKDFNNEADTPDNFQSRRPNTSFCFLDIRSPGLGDTAMYLCATSRLRAISGNTIYFGEGSWLTVV.

V and J are TRBV18 and TRBJ1-6, with 7 bases matching TRBD1. This CDR3 has 14 amino acids. Losses at the gene ends were 3 bases for V and 6 bases for J; bases not matched to a gene: 2. The germline CDR1 and CDR2 sequences are KGHSH and LQKENI. This CDR3 reads CASSPDRSNSPLHF. The DNA for the CDR3 is TGTGCCAGCTCACCGGACAGGAGTAATTCACCCCTCCACTTT.

The chain combines TRBV23-1 with TRBJ1-5; no clear D gene. TRBV23-1 carries the ORF label, with uncertain function. The ends were cut back, 0 bases at V and 5 bases at J, with 20 bases in the middle. The CDR3 runs to 18 residues. The CDR3 nucleotides read TGCGCCAGCAGTCAATCCGGAATCCTCCTAGGTCCTCATCAGCCCCAGCATTTT. Protein product: CASSQSGILLGPHQPQHF.

This clone was recorded once. The V and J genes are TRBV19 and TRBJ2-5, with 7 positions matching TRBD1. Trimming cost V 5 bases and J 4 bases; bases outside gene matches: 7. Per the germline V gene, CDR1 is LNHDA and CDR2 is SQIVND (reference sequence). The CDR3 extends over 14 amino acids. Written as DNA, the CDR3 is TGTGCCAGTAGTGAAGGACAGGATCGAGAGACCCAGTACTTC. Amino acid sequence: CASSEGQDRETQYF.

This chain's CDR3 is CASSPGQGLNEKLFF. CDR3 nucleotide sequence: TGTGCCAGCTCACCGGGACAGGGTCTCAATGAAAAACTGTTTTTT. The rearrangement joins TRBV18 to TRBJ1-4, with 9 nucleotides matching TRBD1. The CDR3 covers 15 residues. Germline V gives CDR1 KGHSH, CDR2 LQKENI. V lost 3 bases to trimming and J lost 5 bases; unmatched junction nucleotides: 4.

This rearrangement joins TRBV10-3 to TRBJ1-1, with 10 bases aligning to TRBD1. The CDR3 runs 15 residues. V lost 6 bases and J lost 1; bases outside the gene matches: 5. Germline V gives CDR1 ENHRY, CDR2 SYGVKD. CDR3 nucleotide sequence: TGTGCCATCAGCCACGGACAGGGGGAGAACACTGAAGCTTTCTTT. Its protein is CAISHGQGENTEAFF.

The DNA of the CDR3 is TGCGCCAGCAGCCAAGACCAAGGGGCTAACTATGGCTACACCTTC. It yields the protein CASSQDQGANYGYTF. The rearrangement uses TRBV4-1 and TRBJ1-2; D possibly corresponds to TRBD1 (5 bases). Germline lookup yields CDR1 MGHRA and CDR2 YSYEKL. This CDR3 has 15 amino acids. The germline V and J ends were trimmed by 0 bases and 0 bases, with 8 bases remaining between them.

The J gene is TRBJ1-2, the V gene TRBV10-3, with unresolved D. This CDR3 has 15 residues. The germline gives CDR1 ENHRY, CDR2 SYGVKD. The ends were cut back, 3 bases at V and 0 bases at J, with 11 bases in the middle. This CDR3 is CAISDSEGANYGYTF. Written as DNA, the CDR3 is TGTGCCATCAGTGATTCGGAGGGAGCTAACTATGGCTACACCTTC.

The chain links TRBV12-3 or TRBV12-4 to TRBJ1-6; unclear D gene. This CDR3 has 13 amino acids. Trimming took off 6 bases at V and 7 bases at J, with 10 bases between the two ends. The CDR3 spells CASRGRGNSPLHF. The CDR3 DNA reads as TGTGCCAGCAGGGGGAGAGGGAATTCACCCCTCCACTTT.

This chain joins TRBV4-1 and TRBJ1-6, with 8 bases lining up with TRBD1. Germline CDR1 and CDR2: MGHRA and YSYEKL. The CDR3 loop spans 17 amino acids. Trimming removed 1 base from V and 6 bases from J; junction bases left unmatched: 8. CDR3 DNA: TGCGCCAGCAGCCAAGGGAGGACAGGGTACCGTAATTCACCCCTCCACTTT. Encoded protein: CASSQGRTGYRNSPLHF.

The genes are TRBV6-5 and TRBJ1-2; the match to TRBD1 covers 9 bases. This CDR3 has 15 residues. The germline V gene has CDR1 MNHEY and CDR2 SVGAGI. The V and J ends lost 5 bases and 2 bases, in that order; junction bases with no gene match: 6. DNA of the CDR3: TGTGCCAGCAGTCCCCTCGGGACAGGGAACTATGGCTACACCTTC. Amino acids: CASSPLGTGNYGYTF.

V and J are TRBV13 and TRBJ2-7; D not certain. This CDR3 spans 14 amino acids. Trimming stripped 4 bases from V and 1 base from J, with 11 bases between. CDR1 is PRHDT, CDR2 FYEKMQ, per germline (reference sequence). In DNA form, the CDR3 reads TGTGCCAGCAGCTCCCCCTCGAGGTCCTACGAGCAGTACTTC. Protein sequence: CASSSPSRSYEQYF.

The chain couples TRBV30 to TRBJ1-2; D ambiguous. The CDR3 is 10 residues long. Per germline, CDR1 GTSNPN and CDR2 SVGIG (reference sequence). The V and J ends lost 7 bases and 3 bases respectively, with 6 bases between them. CDR3 nucleotides: TGTGCCTCTGGAGACTATGGCTACACCTTC. Protein product: CASGDYGYTF.

CDR3 protein: CASSTPGQGLNYGYTF. As DNA, the CDR3 is TGTGCCAGTAGTACTCCCGGACAGGGGCTTAACTATGGCTACACCTTC. The gene calls are TRBV19 and TRBJ1-2; 9 bases line up with TRBD1. The germline V gene has CDR1 LNHDA and CDR2 SQIVND (reference sequence). This CDR3 comprises 16 residues. J was trimmed by 1 base and V by 4 bases; bases with no gene match: 7. Based on the CDR3 plus reference TRBV19 and TRBJ1-2, the full variable domain is DGGITQSPKYLFRKEGQNVTLSCEQNLNHDAMYWYRQDPGQGLRLIYYSQIVNDFQKGDIAEGYSVSREKKESFPLTVTSAQKNPTAFYLCASSTPGQGLNYGYTFGSGTRLTVV.

The V call is TRBV9, the J call TRBJ2-5; 8 nucleotides match TRBD2. Germline-derived CDR1 and CDR2 are SGDLS and YYNGEE. This CDR3 is 15 amino acids long. After removal of 0 bases from V and 2 bases from J, the junction contained 3 bases not matched to a gene. CDR3 in amino acids: CASSVAGGVQETQYF. In DNA, the CDR3 is TGTGCCAGCAGCGTAGCGGGGGGGGTACAAGAGACCCAGTACTTC.

The genes are TRBV27 and TRBJ1-1; D not resolved. Trimming took 8 bases from V and 0 from J, leaving 19 bases between them. The CDR3 is 16 amino acids. In germline, CDR1 is MNHEY, CDR2 SMNVEV (reference sequence). The CDR3 bases are TGTGCCAGCTTTTCGGGGAGGTGGCCCTTGAACACTGAAGCTTTCTTT. Protein product: CASFSGRWPLNTEAFF.

The gene calls are TRBV10-3 and TRBJ2-7, with TRBD1 matching 7 bases. J gave up 1 base and V 0 bases, and 0 bases lay outside the gene matches. CDR1 ENHRY and CDR2 SYGVKD come from the germline V gene. The CDR3 is made up of 14 amino acids. CDR3: CAISESGQSYEQYF. The CDR3 DNA reads TGTGCCATCAGTGAGTCGGGACAGTCCTACGAGCAGTACTTC.